What follows describes a single TCR beta chain. Its antigen is as yet unknown. The investigators sampled blood at baseline, at cycle 4 day 1, and at cycle 7 day 1. The entry originates in a study of OX40 agonist ivuxolimab in advanced cancers. Background on the study: Age averaged around 60 years (range roughly 23 to 79), and 82.7% were male.

The data were produced by immunoSEQ multiplex PCR, yet TCRdb's version contains in-frame clones alone and is incomplete. The sample consists of some 75,000 clones, roughly 87% of them appearing once. Overall study findings and caveats: Certain nonresponders likewise exhibited a low normalized T-cell clonal expansion. Expanded clones were, on average, more numerous among CD8+ T cells than CD4+.

V gave up 2 bases and J gave up 3 bases, with 9 bases separating them. This CDR3 has 14 amino acids. This receptor was taken from an adult with an advanced solid tumor such as melanoma, head and neck, liver or kidney cancer. This rearrangement joins TRBV5-7 to TRBJ1-3; tentative D call: TRBD1 (5 bases). Being an ORF, TRBV5-7 has a function that is uncertain. Source: CD4+ or CD8+ T cells sorted from blood, taken in a trial of the OX40 agonist ivuxolimab. CDR3 nucleotide sequence: TGTGCCAGCAGCTTCGAGGGGTATGGAAACACCATATATTTT. It specifies CASSFEGYGNTIYF.